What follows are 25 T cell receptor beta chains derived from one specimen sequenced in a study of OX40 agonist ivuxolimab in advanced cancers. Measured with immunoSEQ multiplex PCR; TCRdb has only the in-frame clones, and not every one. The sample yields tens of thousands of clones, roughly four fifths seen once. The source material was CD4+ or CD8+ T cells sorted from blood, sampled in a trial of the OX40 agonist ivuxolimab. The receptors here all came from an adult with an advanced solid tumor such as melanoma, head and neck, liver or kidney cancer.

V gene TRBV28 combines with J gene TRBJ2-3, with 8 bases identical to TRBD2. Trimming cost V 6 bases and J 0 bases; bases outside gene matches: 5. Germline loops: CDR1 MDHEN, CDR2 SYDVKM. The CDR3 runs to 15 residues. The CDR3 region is CASSLSGGSTDTQYF. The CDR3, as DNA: TGTGCCAGCAGCCTCAGCGGGGGAAGCACAGATACGCAGTATTTT.

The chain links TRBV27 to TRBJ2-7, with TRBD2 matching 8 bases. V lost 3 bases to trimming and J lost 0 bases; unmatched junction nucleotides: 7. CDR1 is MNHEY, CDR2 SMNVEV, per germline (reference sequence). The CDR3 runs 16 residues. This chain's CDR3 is CASSFLGGGPSYEQYF. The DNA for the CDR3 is TGTGCCAGCAGTTTCCTCGGGGGGGGTCCCTCCTACGAGCAGTACTTC.

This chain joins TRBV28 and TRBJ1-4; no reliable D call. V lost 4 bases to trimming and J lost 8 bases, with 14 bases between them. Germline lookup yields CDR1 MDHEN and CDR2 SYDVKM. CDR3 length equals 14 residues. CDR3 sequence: CASSSDEGREKLFF. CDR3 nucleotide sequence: TGTGCCAGCAGTTCCGACGAGGGTCGGGAAAAACTGTTTTTT. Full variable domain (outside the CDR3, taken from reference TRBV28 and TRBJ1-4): DVKVTQSSRYLVKRTGEKVFLECVQDMDHENMFWYRQDPGLGLRLIYFSYDVKMKEKGDIPEGYSVSREKKERFSLILESASTNQTSMYLCASSSDEGREKLFFGSGTQLSVL.

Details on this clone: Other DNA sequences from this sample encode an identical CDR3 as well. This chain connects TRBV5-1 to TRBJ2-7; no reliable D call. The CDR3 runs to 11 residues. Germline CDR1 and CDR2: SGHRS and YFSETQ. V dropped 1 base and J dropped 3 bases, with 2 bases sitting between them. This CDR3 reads CASSLNYEQYF. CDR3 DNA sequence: TGCGCCAGCAGCTTGAACTACGAGCAGTACTTC.

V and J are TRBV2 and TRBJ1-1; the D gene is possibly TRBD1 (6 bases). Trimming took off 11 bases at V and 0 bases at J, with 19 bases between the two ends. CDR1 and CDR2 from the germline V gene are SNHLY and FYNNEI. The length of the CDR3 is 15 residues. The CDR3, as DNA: TGTGCCGTCCCCAGGGGTTCCATTATGAACACTGAAGCTTTCTTT. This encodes CAVPRGSIMNTEAFF. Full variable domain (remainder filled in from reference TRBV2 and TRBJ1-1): EPEVTQTPSHQVTQMGQEVILRCVPISNHLYFYWYRQILGQKVEFLVSFYNNEISEKSEIFDDQFSVERPDGSNFTLKIRSTKLEDSAMYFCAVPRGSIMNTEAFFGQGTRLTVV.

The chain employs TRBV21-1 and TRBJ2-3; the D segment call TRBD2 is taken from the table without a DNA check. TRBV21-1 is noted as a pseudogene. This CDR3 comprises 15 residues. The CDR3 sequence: CASVPRDRGTDTQYF. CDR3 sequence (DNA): TGTGCCAGCGTCCCCAGGGACCGGGGGACAGATACGCAGTATTTT.

The CDR3 loop reads CASRQGAGKEAFF. The CDR3 coding sequence is TGTGCCAGCAGACAGGGGGCAGGAAAGGAAGCTTTCTTT. The chain combines TRBV10-3 with TRBJ1-1, with 10 bases matching TRBD1. Germline loops: CDR1 ENHRY, CDR2 SYGVKD. This CDR3 is 13 amino acids long. V shed 10 bases, J shed 8 bases, and the junction held 10 bases outside the gene matches.

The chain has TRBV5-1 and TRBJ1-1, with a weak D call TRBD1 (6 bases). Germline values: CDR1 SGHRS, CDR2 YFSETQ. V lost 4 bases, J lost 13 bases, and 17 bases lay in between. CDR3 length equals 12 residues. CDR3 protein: CASSLTLDRVFF. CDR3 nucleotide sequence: TGCGCCAGCAGCCTTACCTTGGACAGAGTTTTCTTT.

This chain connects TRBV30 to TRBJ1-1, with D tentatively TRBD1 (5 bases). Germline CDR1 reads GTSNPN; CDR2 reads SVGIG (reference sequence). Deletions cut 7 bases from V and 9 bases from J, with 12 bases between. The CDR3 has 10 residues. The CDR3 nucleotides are TGTGCCTTATTCCGGGGCCAAGCTTTCTTT. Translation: CALFRGQAFF.

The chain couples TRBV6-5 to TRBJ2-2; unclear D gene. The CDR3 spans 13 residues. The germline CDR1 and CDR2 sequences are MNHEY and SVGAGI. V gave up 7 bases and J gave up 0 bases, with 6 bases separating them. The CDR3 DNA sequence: TGTGCCAGCATGGCAGCGAACACCGGGGAGCTGTTTTTT. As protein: CASMAANTGELFF.

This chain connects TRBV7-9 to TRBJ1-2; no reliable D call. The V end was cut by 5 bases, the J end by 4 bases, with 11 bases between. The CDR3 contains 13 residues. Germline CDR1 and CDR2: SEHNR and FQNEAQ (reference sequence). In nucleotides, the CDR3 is TGTGCCAGCAGCACATCAGACGTCTATGGCTACACCTTC. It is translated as CASSTSDVYGYTF.

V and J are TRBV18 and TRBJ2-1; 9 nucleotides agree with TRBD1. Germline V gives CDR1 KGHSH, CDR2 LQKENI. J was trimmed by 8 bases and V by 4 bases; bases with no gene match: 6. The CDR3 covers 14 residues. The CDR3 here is CASSQGTGKDEQFF. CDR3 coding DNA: TGTGCCAGCTCACAGGGGACAGGGAAGGATGAGCAGTTCTTC.

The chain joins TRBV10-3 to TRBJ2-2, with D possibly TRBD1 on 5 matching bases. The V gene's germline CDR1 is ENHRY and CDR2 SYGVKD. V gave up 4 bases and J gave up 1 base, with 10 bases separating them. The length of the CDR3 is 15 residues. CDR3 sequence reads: CAISGGGLNTGELFF. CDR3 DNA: TGTGCCATCAGTGGGGGCGGTCTGAACACCGGGGAGCTGTTTTTT.

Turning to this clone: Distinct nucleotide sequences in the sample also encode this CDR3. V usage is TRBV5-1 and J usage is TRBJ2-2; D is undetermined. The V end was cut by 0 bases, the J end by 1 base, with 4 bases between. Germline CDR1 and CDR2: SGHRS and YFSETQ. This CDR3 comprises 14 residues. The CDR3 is CASSLGRNTGELFF. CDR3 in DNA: TGCGCCAGCAGCTTGGGACGGAACACCGGGGAGCTGTTTTTT.

CDR3 nucleotides: TGTGCCAGCAGTTTGATGGGACTAACTAATGAAAAACTGTTTTTT. Translating gives CASSLMGLTNEKLFF. The V and J genes are TRBV27 and TRBJ1-4, with D perhaps matching TRBD1 (5 bases). Germline V CDR1 and CDR2: MNHEY, SMNVEV (reference sequence). This CDR3 is 15 amino acids long. V was trimmed by 3 bases and J by 1 base, leaving 9 bases between them. Together with reference TRBV27 and TRBJ1-4, the CDR3 gives the full variable domain: EAQVTQNPRYLITVTGKKLTVTCSQNMNHEYMSWYRQDPGLGLRQIYYSMNVEVTDKGDVPEGYKVSRKEKRNFPLILESPSPNQTSLYFCASSLMGLTNEKLFFGSGTQLSVL.

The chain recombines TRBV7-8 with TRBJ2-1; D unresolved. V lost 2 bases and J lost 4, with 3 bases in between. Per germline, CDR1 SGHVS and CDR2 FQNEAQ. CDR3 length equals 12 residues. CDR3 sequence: CASSLNYNEQFF. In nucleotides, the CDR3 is TGTGCCAGCAGCTTAAATTACAATGAGCAGTTCTTC.

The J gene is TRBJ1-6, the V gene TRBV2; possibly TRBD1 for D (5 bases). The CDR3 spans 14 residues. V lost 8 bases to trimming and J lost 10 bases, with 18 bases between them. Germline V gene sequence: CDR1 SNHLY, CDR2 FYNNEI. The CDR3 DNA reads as TGTGCCAGCCTGTTTCAGGGAAGGGAATCACCCCTCCACTTT. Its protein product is CASLFQGRESPLHF.

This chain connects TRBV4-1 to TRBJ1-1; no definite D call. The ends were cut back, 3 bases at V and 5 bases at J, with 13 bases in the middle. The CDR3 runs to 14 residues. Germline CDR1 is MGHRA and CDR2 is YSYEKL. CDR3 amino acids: CASSQVMMSTEAFF. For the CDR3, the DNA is TGCGCCAGCAGCCAGGTGATGATGAGTACTGAAGCTTTCTTT.

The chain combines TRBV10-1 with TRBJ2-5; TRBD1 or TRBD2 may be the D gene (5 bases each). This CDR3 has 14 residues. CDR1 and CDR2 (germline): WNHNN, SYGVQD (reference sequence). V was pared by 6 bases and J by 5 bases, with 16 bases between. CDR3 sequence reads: CASRPGRSAETQYF. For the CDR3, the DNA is TGCGCCAGCAGACCGGGACGATCCGCGGAGACCCAGTACTTC.

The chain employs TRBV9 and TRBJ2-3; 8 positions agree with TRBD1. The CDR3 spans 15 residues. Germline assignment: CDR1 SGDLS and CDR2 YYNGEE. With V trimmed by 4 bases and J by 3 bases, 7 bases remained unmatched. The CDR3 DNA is TGTGCCAGCAGCATTGGACAGGGTCGAACAGATACGCAGTATTTT. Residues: CASSIGQGRTDTQYF.

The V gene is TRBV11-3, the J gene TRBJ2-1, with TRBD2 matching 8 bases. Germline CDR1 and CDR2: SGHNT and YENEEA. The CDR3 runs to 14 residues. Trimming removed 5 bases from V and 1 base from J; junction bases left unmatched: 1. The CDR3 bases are TGTGCCAGCAGCCTAGCGGGTTCCTACAATGAGCAGTTCTTC. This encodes CASSLAGSYNEQFF.

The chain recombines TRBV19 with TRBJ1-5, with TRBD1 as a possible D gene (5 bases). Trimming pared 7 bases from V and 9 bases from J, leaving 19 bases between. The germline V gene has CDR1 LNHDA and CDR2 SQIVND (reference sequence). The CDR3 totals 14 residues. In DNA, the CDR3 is TGTGCCAGTAAATCAGTGACCTTGAGGGGGCCCCAGCATTTT. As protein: CASKSVTLRGPQHF.

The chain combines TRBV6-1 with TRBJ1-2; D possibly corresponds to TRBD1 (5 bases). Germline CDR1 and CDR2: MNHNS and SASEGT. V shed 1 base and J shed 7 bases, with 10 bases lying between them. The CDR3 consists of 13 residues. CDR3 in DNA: TGTGCCAGCAGTGAAGGGAGGGGAGGTGGCTACACCTTC. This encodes CASSEGRGGGYTF.

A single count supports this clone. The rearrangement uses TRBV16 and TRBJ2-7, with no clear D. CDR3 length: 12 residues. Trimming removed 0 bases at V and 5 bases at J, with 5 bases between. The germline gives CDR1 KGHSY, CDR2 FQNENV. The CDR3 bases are TGTGCCAGCAGCCAATCGTCCCACGAGCAGTACTTC. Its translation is CASSQSSHEQYF.

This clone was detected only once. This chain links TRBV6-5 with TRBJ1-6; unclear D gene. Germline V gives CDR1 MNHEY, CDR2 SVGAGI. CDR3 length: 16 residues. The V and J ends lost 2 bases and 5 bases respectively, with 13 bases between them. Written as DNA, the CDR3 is TGTGCCAGCAGTTACGGTCAGCCTACCAATAATTCACCCCTCCACTTT. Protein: CASSYGQPTNNSPLHF.